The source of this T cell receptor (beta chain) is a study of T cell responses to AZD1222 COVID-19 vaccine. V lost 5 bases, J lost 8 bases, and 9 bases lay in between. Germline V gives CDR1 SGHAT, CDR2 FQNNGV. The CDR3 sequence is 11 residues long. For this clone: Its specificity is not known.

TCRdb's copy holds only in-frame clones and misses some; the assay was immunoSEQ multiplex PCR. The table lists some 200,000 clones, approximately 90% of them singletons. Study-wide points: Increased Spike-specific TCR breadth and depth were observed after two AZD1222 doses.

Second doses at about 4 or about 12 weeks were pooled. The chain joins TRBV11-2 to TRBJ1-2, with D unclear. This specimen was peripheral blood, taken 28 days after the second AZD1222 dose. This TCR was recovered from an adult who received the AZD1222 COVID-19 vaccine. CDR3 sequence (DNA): TGTGCCAGCAGCATGGGGTGGGGCTACACCTTC. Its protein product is CASSMGWGYTF.